The 24 T cell receptor beta chains presented below share a single source sample, sequenced in a study of T cells in women clearing cervical HPV infection. The data were produced by immunoSEQ multiplex PCR, yet TCRdb's version contains in-frame clones alone and is incomplete. The sample table sets out some 25,000 clones. Sequenced sample: blood buffy coat. The receptors derive from a woman between 18 and 75 years old with a cervical HPV16 infection that either progressed to CIN3+ or cleared (not recorded which).

Concerning this clone: The CDR3 is cut off 3 residues early in the read; its end comes from the germline J gene. The chain uses TRBV19 and TRBJ2-7; TRBD1 aligns across 7 bases. With V trimmed by 6 bases and J by 4 bases, 9 bases remained unmatched. Germline-derived CDR1 and CDR2 are LNHDA and SQIVND (reference sequence). The CDR3 contains 14 residues. The part of the CDR3 DNA that was read is TGTGCCAGTAGCCCGACAGGGTACGTTTACGAG. The encoded protein is CASSPTGYVYE. The whole CDR3 sequence is CASSPTGYVYEQYF.

As for this clone: The DNA ends 3 residues before the CDR3 does, and the rest of the CDR3 is filled in from the germline J gene. The V and J genes are TRBV5-1 and TRBJ1-1; 8 nucleotides agree with TRBD1. Germline V gene lookup returns CDR1 SGHRS and CDR2 YFSETQ. The CDR3 covers 16 residues. The V gene end was trimmed by 2 bases and the J gene end by 0 bases; junction bases not matched to a gene: 6. The sequenced part of the CDR3 DNA is TGCGCCAGCAGCTTAACGACAGGGGCCTTGAACACTGAA. It codes for CASSLTTGALNTE. The full-length CDR3 reads as CASSLTTGALNTEAFF.

As concerns this clone: One end of the junction does not line up with germline, which may come from a read error. This chain's CDR3 is CPSSRYPGRETQYF. The sequenced CDR3 bases are TGTCCCAGCAGCCGCTACCCGGGTCGCGAGACG. The chain joins TRBV7-9 to TRBJ2-3; D remains unclear. The read ends 3 residues shy of where the CDR3 ends; the end is completed using the germline J gene. This CDR3 is 14 amino acids long. Germline-derived CDR1 and CDR2 are SEHNR and FQNEAQ (reference sequence).

With regard to this clone: Sequencing ends 3 residues short of the CDR3 end; the germline J gene provides the rest. V usage is TRBV7-9 and J usage is TRBJ2-2; 7 nucleotides line up with TRBD1. CDR1 and CDR2 (germline): SEHNR, FQNEAQ (reference sequence). There are 15 residues in the CDR3. The trim removed 4 bases at V and 4 bases at J, leaving 6 bases unmatched. The CDR3 protein is CASSSGQSITGELFF. CDR3 DNA (partial): TGTGCCAGCAGCTCGGGACAGAGTATCACCGGGGAG.

Note on this clone: The missing CDR3 end, 3 residues past where the read stops, is filled in from the germline J gene. The chain links TRBV6-4 to TRBJ2-7; the match to TRBD1 covers 7 bases. Looked up from germline, CDR1 is MRHNA and CDR2 is SNTAGT. Trimming cost V 5 bases and J 2 bases; bases outside gene matches: 9. This CDR3 is 15 amino acids long. CDR3 sequence reads: CASSIEGQGAYEQYF. CDR3 DNA (partial): TGTGCCAGCAGTATAGAAGGGCAGGGGGCCTACGAG.

Comments on this clone: The read gets to within 3 residues of the CDR3 end, and the germline J gene fills in the rest. This chain joins TRBV20-1 and TRBJ2-3; no clear D. The CDR3 contains 15 residues. Trimming left V 0 bases short and J 0 bases short, with 10 bases between. The germline gives CDR1 DFQATT, CDR2 SNEGSKA (reference sequence). The CDR3 reads CSARDSILSTDTQYF. The DNA read from the CDR3 is TGCAGTGCTAGAGATAGTATACTGAGCACAGATACG.

As for this clone: The sequence runs out 3 residues before the end of the CDR3; the remainder is reconstructed from the germline J gene. The chain recombines TRBV15 with TRBJ2-3, with TRBD2 matching over 10 bases. The CDR3 consists of 22 residues. Germline CDR1 LNHNV, CDR2 YYDKDF (reference sequence). J was trimmed by 2 bases and V by 5 bases; bases with no gene match: 25. CDR3 sequence reads: CATSQNNPTIAGGMEYTDTQYF. The sequenced CDR3 bases are TGTGCCACCAGCCAAAATAACCCGACGATAGCGGGAGGAATGGAATACACAGATACG.

Comment on this clone: Its ends do not fully match the called genes, so a read error is possible. The read terminates 3 residues before the CDR3 end, so the remaining end is supplied by the germline J gene. V and J are TRBV19 and TRBJ2-3; 7 nucleotides match TRBD1. The CDR3 spans 15 residues. Germline values: CDR1 LNHDA, CDR2 SQIVND (reference sequence). Partial CDR3 DNA: TGTGCCAGCCAGAAGCTGGGACAGAGACCAGAGACG. This translates into CASQKLGQRPET. The whole CDR3 protein reads CASQKLGQRPETQYF.

Concerning this clone itself: The read halts 3 residues ahead of the CDR3 end, with the missing end drawn from the germline J gene. Other nucleotide sequences in the sample specify the same CDR3. This chain connects TRBV5-1 to TRBJ2-1, with D possibly being TRBD1 (6 bases). CDR1 and CDR2 from the germline V gene are SGHRS and YFSETQ. There are 15 residues in the CDR3. V was cut by 4 bases and J by 1 base, with 12 bases left in between. The CDR3: CASSPTGLSYNEQFF. The CDR3 bases that were read are TGCGCCAGCAGCCCTACAGGGTTGTCCTACAATGAG. The full variable domain, rest sourced from reference TRBV5-1 and TRBJ2-1, is KAGVTQTPRYLIKTRGQQVTLSCSPISGHRSVSWYQQTPGQGLQFLFEYFSETQRNKGNFPGRFSGRQFSNSRSEMNVSTLELGDSALYLCASSPTGLSYNEQFFGPGTRLTVL.

About this clone: The read ends 3 residues before the CDR3 terminus; that terminus is restored from the germline J gene. The chain has TRBV19 and TRBJ1-2; TRBD1 is a possible D gene (5 bases). The CDR3 is made up of 16 amino acids. The germline CDR1 and CDR2 sequences are LNHDA and SQIVND (reference sequence). The part of the CDR3 DNA that was read is TGTGCCAGCGAACCACCCGGGACTAGCGGCACCAATGAC. Its protein product is CASEPPGTSGTND. The full CDR3 reads CASEPPGTSGTNDYTF.

As for this clone: The read terminates 3 residues ahead of where the CDR3 ends, so the germline J gene completes it. This chain joins TRBV19 and TRBJ2-7; D might be TRBD2 (5 bases). The CDR3 runs 15 residues. Germline CDR1 and CDR2: LNHDA and SQIVND (reference sequence). The V end lost 10 bases, the J end lost 2 bases, and 21 bases lay between the germline ends. CDR3 DNA, as far as it was read: TGTGCCACCGGGTGGTTGGACTCATCAACCTACGAG. It yields the protein CATGWLDSSTYE. The complete CDR3 reads CATGWLDSSTYEQYF. Full variable domain (outside the CDR3, taken from reference TRBV19 and TRBJ2-7): DGGITQSPKYLFRKEGQNVTLSCEQNLNHDAMYWYRQDPGQGLRLIYYSQIVNDFQKGDIAEGYSVSREKKESFPLTVTSAQKNPTAFYLCATGWLDSSTYEQYFGPGTRLTVT.

CDR3 DNA (partial): TGCGCCAGCAGCTTCCAACAGGGGGCGCGGGATACCGGGGAG. It is translated as CASSFQQGARDTGE. The entire CDR3 reads CASSFQQGARDTGELFF. The rearrangement joins TRBV5-1 to TRBJ2-2; TRBD1 matches at 9 bases. The read ends 3 residues before the CDR3 terminus; that terminus is restored from the germline J gene. V shed 2 bases, J shed 5 bases, and the junction held 10 bases outside the gene matches. CDR3 length equals 17 residues. The germline gives CDR1 SGHRS, CDR2 YFSETQ.

In the case of this clone: The read ends 3 residues early relative to the CDR3; the germline J gene fills the gap. The chain links TRBV6-2 or TRBV6-3 to TRBJ2-3; perhaps TRBD2 as D (6 bases). Germline CDR1 is MNHEY and CDR2 is SVGEGT. V was shortened by 2 bases and J by 6 bases, with 15 bases between the two germline ends. The CDR3 length is 15 residues. The CDR3 bases that were read are TGTGCCAGCAGTTACCGGGGACTCCCGGCGGATACG. This gives the protein CASSYRGLPADT. The whole CDR3 reads CASSYRGLPADTQYF.

Details on this clone: With the read ending 3 residues before the CDR3 end, the germline J gene is used to fill in that end. V gene TRBV13 combines with J gene TRBJ1-2; 9 bases are shared with TRBD1. The germline gives CDR1 PRHDT, CDR2 FYEKMQ (reference sequence). This CDR3 is 16 amino acids long. The covered CDR3 bases are TGTGCCAGCAGCCGAATGGGTACAGGGGGCGCGACGGGC. It translates to CASSRMGTGGATG. The whole CDR3 protein is CASSRMGTGGATGYTF.

The CDR3 sequence: CSAVPGQGGNEQFF. Partial CDR3 DNA: TGCAGTGCGGTTCCGGGACAGGGTGGAAATGAG. V and J are TRBV20-1 and TRBJ2-1; TRBD1 aligns across 9 bases. The read is 3 residues too short to cover the CDR3 end, so that end is filled in from the germline J gene. The germline gives CDR1 DFQATT, CDR2 SNEGSKA (reference sequence). V lost 6 bases to trimming and J lost 7 bases; unmatched junction nucleotides: 10. This CDR3 is 14 amino acids long.

Points on this clone: The CDR3 end is not reached by the read, which stops 3 residues before it; the germline J gene fills it in. This chain connects TRBV5-1 to TRBJ2-7, with 8 bases fitting TRBD1. The length of the CDR3 is 14 residues. Germline CDR1 is SGHRS and CDR2 is YFSETQ. V was pared by 4 bases and J by 1 base, with 4 bases of the junction left unmatched. The CDR3 is CASSLTGASYEQYF. CDR3 DNA (partial): TGCGCCAGCAGCCTGACAGGGGCTTCCTACGAG.

As concerns this clone: The sequenced fragment ends 3 residues before the CDR3 boundary, so the rest is inferred from the germline J gene. The V gene is TRBV3-1 (or the pseudogene TRBV3-2), the J gene TRBJ2-7, with 7 bases lining up with TRBD2. J was trimmed by 6 bases and V by 1 base; bases with no gene match: 6. Per germline, CDR1 LGHDT and CDR2 YNNKEL (reference sequence). The CDR3 is 14 residues long. The sequenced CDR3 bases are TGTGCCAGCAGCCAAGGGACTAGGAGCGTCGAG. It yields the protein CASSQGTRSVE. The whole CDR3 is CASSQGTRSVEQYF.

For this clone: Read sequence stops 3 residues before the CDR3 end, and the germline J gene provides the missing end. This sequence joins TRBV5-1 and TRBJ2-7; D may be TRBD1 (5 bases). This CDR3 has 15 amino acids. The germline gives CDR1 SGHRS, CDR2 YFSETQ. V lost 4 bases and J lost 5, with 19 bases in between. CDR3 bases read: TGCGCCAGCAGCCTGACCCCAGGGAAGGGAAACGAG. Its protein is CASSLTPGKGNE. The whole CDR3 region reads CASSLTPGKGNEQYF.

On this clone itself: The CDR3 is cut off 3 residues early in the read; its end comes from the germline J gene. The chain has TRBV7-3 and TRBJ2-5; D is perhaps TRBD2 (6 bases). Looked up from germline, CDR1 is SGHTA and CDR2 is FQGTGA. This CDR3 has 16 residues. This CDR3 reads CASSETGVRVRDTQYF. CDR3 DNA, as far as it was read: TGTGCCAGCAGCGAAACGGGGGTCCGAGTGCGAGATACC.

As concerns this clone: The read finishes 3 residues shy of the CDR3 end, and the germline J gene is used to complete it. The chain joins TRBV18 to TRBJ2-2; 7 bases map to TRBD1. The V gene end was trimmed by 6 bases and the J gene end by 3 bases; junction bases not matched to a gene: 7. Germline-derived CDR1 and CDR2 are KGHSH and LQKENI. CDR3 length: 15 amino acids. The sequenced CDR3 bases are TGTGCCAGCTCGCCAAACAGGGGTGACACCGGGGAG. It specifies CASSPNRGDTGE. The whole CDR3 sequence is CASSPNRGDTGELFF.

About this clone: The read ends 3 residues before the CDR3 terminus; that terminus is restored from the germline J gene. The chain links TRBV7-9 to TRBJ1-1, with D possibly matching TRBD1 (6 bases). The CDR3 contains 14 residues. Germline CDR1 SEHNR, CDR2 FQNEAQ (reference sequence). The part of the CDR3 DNA that was read is TGTGCCAGCAGCTCCGGACAGCTCCTTAGCCGA. Amino acid sequence: CASSSGQLLSR. The full CDR3 sequence reads CASSSGQLLSRAFF.

Concerning this clone itself: The CDR3 extends 3 residues past the end of the read, so its final part is completed from the germline J gene. The chain combines TRBV20-1 with TRBJ1-5; 8 nucleotides line up with TRBD1. Germline CDR1 and CDR2: DFQATT and SNEGSKA (reference sequence). This CDR3 is built from 13 residues. Trimming took 6 bases from V and 5 from J; bases not matched to a gene: 6. The sequenced part of the CDR3 DNA is TGCAGTGCGACCAGGGGGCACGATCAGCCC. Its translation: CSATRGHDQP. The full CDR3 protein reads CSATRGHDQPQHF.

A word on this clone: From the germline J gene comes the end of the CDR3, since the read stops 3 residues before it. This rearrangement joins TRBV28 to TRBJ1-6; 11 nucleotides match TRBD1. Germline V CDR1 and CDR2: MDHEN, SYDVKM. V shed 6 bases and J 6 bases; nucleotides not matched to a gene: 4. CDR3 size: 15 residues. CDR3 sequence: CASSWDRGGNSPLHF. The covered CDR3 bases are TGTGCCAGCAGCTGGGACAGGGGGGGTAATTCACCC.

Worth noting for this clone: The read is 3 residues too short to cover the CDR3 end, so that end is filled in from the germline J gene. The gene calls are TRBV5-1 and TRBJ1-1; D is ambiguous. CDR1 is SGHRS, CDR2 YFSETQ, per germline. Trimming took 2 bases from V and 4 from J, leaving 18 bases between them. This CDR3 is built from 16 residues. This chain's CDR3 is CASSLDGPRHGTEAFF. Incomplete CDR3 DNA: TGCGCCAGCAGCTTAGATGGTCCTAGGCATGGCACTGAA.